This T cell receptor (beta chain) stems from a study of T-cell reconstitution after alpha-beta-depleted transplantation in children. Preparing the TCRbeta library involved the use of unique molecular identifiers. TCRdb reanalysed the PCR reads using MiXCR and keeps one entry per CDR3 protein. The table has about a million distinct CDR3 sequences, less than 30% seen once; the top ten hold 28%. V dropped 0 bases and J dropped 5; count of bases not matched to a gene: 2. The CDR3 covers 15 residues. Germline loops: CDR1 SGHVS, CDR2 FQNEAQ. Findings of the study overall: Where some patients showed high TCRbeta diversity at day 60, it came from recipient T cells and thymic progenitors that had survived. As was reported, about two months after transplant, alpha-beta T cells came from several hundred expanded graft clones.

As for this clonotype: Its antigen is undetermined.

The J gene is TRBJ1-2, the V gene TRBV7-8; TRBD1 agrees at 11 bases. This specimen consisted of PBMCs, mostly from graft donor cells, obtained 360 days after TCRalphabeta/CD19-depleted stem cell transplant. The TCR sequence derives from a boy younger than two who had a stem cell transplant for SCID, so the T cells may come from the graft donor. The CDR3 DNA sequence: TGTGCCAGCAGCTTAGCGGGACAGGGGGTTTATGGCTACACCTTC. It specifies CASSLAGQGVYGYTF.